This TCR beta chain originates from a study of blood T cell repertoires in COVID-19. Looking at the study overall: Samples of COVID-19 (acute and convalescent) were obtained from the United States, Italy and Spain. The cDNA or gDNA used as material had been derived from T cells, B-cell-depleted T cells, or PBMCs.

Germline V gene lookup returns CDR1 SGHTA and CDR2 FQGTGA. With V trimmed by 3 bases and J by 4 bases, 3 bases remained unmatched. This CDR3 contains 15 residues. Seattle participants joined during active infection and were tracked over time. Assay: immunoSEQ multiplex PCR; the TCRdb copy retains only in-frame clones and omits some. The table has approximately 80,000 clones, 65% to 90% seen once. The material sequenced was peripheral blood. This TCR derives from a man aged 45-65 years with COVID-19, enrolled during active disease. This chain uses TRBV7-3 with TRBJ2-1; 10 positions match TRBD2. The CDR3 sequence: CASSFQLAGYNEQFF. CDR3 sequence (DNA): TGTGCCAGCAGCTTCCAACTAGCGGGGTACAATGAGCAGTTCTTC.